The clone carrying this TCR beta chain was counted a single time. Its matching antigen is unknown. Germline CDR1 SEHNR, CDR2 FQNEAQ (reference sequence). This CDR3 spans 13 amino acids. The sample comes from a study of shared clonotypes between healthy human individuals. Profiled with immunoSEQ multiplex PCR; TCRdb holds only in-frame clones, not every one. The sample has 750,000 to 1,000,000 clones, 80% to 95% seen once. CD45RO-negative CD8 cells positively selected for CCR7 made up the naive population, which excluded terminally differentiated effector memory CD45RA+ cells. General observations from the study: As a rule, naive subsets had a larger estimated richness than memory subsets.

What was sequenced was naive CD8+ T cells sorted from blood. The chain links TRBV7-9 to TRBJ2-5; D is unresolved. The end of the DNA fits TRBJ2-7 better, so the J call may be wrong. This TCR came from a man aged 30 to 39 in good health. CDR3 sequence reads: CASSLGAYYEQYF. The CDR3 nucleotides are TGTGCCAGCAGCTTAGGGGCATACTACGAGCAGTACTTC.